This is a list of T cell receptor beta chains from one sample in a study of T cells in Graves' hyperthyroidism and ophthalmopathy. TCRdb ran MiXCR on the multiplex PCR reads and lists one entry per CDR3 protein. The table includes about 580,000 distinct CDR3 sequences, 35% to 55% detected once. Material for sequencing was peripheral blood or thyroid tissue (not recorded which). The source of these receptors is a woman aged 18-29 years with Graves' hyperthyroidism. Each CDR3 is given with its conserved first and last residue. Fields, in order: clone size, D gene, J gene, V gene, CDR3 protein, CDR3 DNA. D genes are given only for firm matches. Clone size is stated in some rows and not others, as once, few, many or a class when expanded.

>many|NA|TRBJ2-5|TRBV27
CASSSSRQGETQYF
TGTGCCAGCAGTTCCTCCCGGCAGGGAGAGACCCAGTACTTC
>many|TRBD1|TRBJ2-7|TRBV11-2
CASSLAWTGMSSYEQYF
TGTGCCAGCAGCTTAGCGTGGACAGGAATGAGCTCCTACGAGCAGTACTTC
>NA|NA|TRBJ2-5|TRBV5-5
CASSRTLETQYF
TGTGCCAGCAGTCGGACTCTGGAGACCCAGTACTTC
>NA|NA|TRBJ1-1|TRBV25-1
CAGKTGATEAFF
TGTGCCGGAAAAACAGGCGCTACTGAAGCTTTCTTT
>many|NA|TRBJ1-2|TRBV6-2/TRBV6-3
CASSWGGRLNYGYTF
TGTGCCAGCAGTTGGGGGGGACGGCTTAACTATGGCTACACCTTC
>many|TRBD1|TRBJ2-7|TRBV29-1
CSVEDRYRGRYEQYF
TGCAGCGTTGAAGATCGTTACAGGGGGCGATACGAGCAGTACTTC
>NA|TRBD2|TRBJ2-1|TRBV6-6
CASSYSLAGVNNEQFF
TGTGCCAGCAGTTACTCGCTAGCGGGAGTTAACAATGAGCAGTTCTTC
>NA|NA|TRBJ2-7|TRBV7-9
CASSHWGDEQYF
TGTGCCAGCAGCCACTGGGGGGACGAGCAGTACTTC
>many|NA|TRBJ1-1|TRBV6-6
CASSYSTANTEAFF
TGTGCCAGCAGTTACTCGACAGCGAACACTGAAGCTTTCTTT
>once|NA|TRBJ2-5|TRBV24-1
CATGKGGETQYF
TGTGCCACCGGAAAAGGGGGAGAGACCCAGTACTTC
>NA|TRBD1|TRBJ1-6|TRBV7-2
CASSSADRDNSPLHF
TGTGCCAGCAGCAGCGCAGACAGGGACAATTCACCCCTCCACTTT
>once|TRBD1|TRBJ1-5|TRBV9
CASSDPDRGHYSNQPQHF
TGTGCCAGCAGCGACCCCGACAGGGGCCATTATAGCAATCAGCCCCAGCATTTT
>NA|NA|TRBJ1-3|TRBV6-5
CAISYSSPVALSGNTIYF
TGTGCCATCAGTTACTCGAGCCCAGTTGCGCTCTCTGGAAACACCATATATTTT
>NA|NA|TRBJ2-5|TRBV24-1
CATSDARTAQETQYF
TGTGCCACCAGTGACGCCCGGACGGCTCAAGAGACCCAGTACTTC
>NA|TRBD1|TRBJ2-6|TRBV10-3
CAVRQSPTGTGANVLTF
TGTGCCGTTCGACAATCGCCGACAGGGACTGGGGCCAACGTCCTGACTTTC
>few|NA|TRBJ2-1|TRBV10-3
CAISPTGSSYNEQFF
TGTGCCATCAGCCCGACAGGTTCTTCCTACAATGAGCAGTTCTTC
>many|TRBD2|TRBJ2-5|TRBV20-1
CSAAPVSTSEQETQYF
TGCAGTGCTGCTCCTGTCTCGACTAGCGAACAAGAGACCCAGTACTTC
>once|TRBD2|TRBJ2-3|TRBV5-1
CASSFPSGRANSRDTQYF
TGCGCCAGCAGCTTTCCCAGCGGGAGGGCAAACAGTAGGGATACGCAGTATTTT
>NA|NA|TRBJ2-7|TRBV14
CAGSQEISLVYEQYF
TGTGCCGGCAGCCAAGAGATAAGCTTGGTTTACGAGCAGTACTTC
>NA|TRBD2|TRBJ2-7|TRBV3-1
CASSLIAGGFYEQYF
TGTGCCAGCAGCCTCATAGCGGGAGGTTTCTACGAGCAGTACTTC